The clone carrying this T cell receptor (beta chain) was detected a few times. This CDR3 is built from 10 residues. V was trimmed by 2 bases and J by 10 bases, leaving 7 bases between them. Germline CDR1 reads SGHTS; CDR2 reads YDEGEE. These data are taken from a study of blood T cell repertoires in COVID-19. Background on the study: Samples representing acute and convalescent COVID-19 were sourced from the United States, Italy and Spain.

The protocol was immunoSEQ multiplex PCR, while the TCRdb copy is restricted to in-frame clones and leaves out a portion. This table holds about 21,000 clones, over 65% found once. This TCR was recovered from a human donor in a cohort sampled during active COVID-19. This rearrangement joins TRBV5-8 to TRBJ2-7; D remains ambiguous. Specimen: peripheral blood. CDR3 residues: CASSFHLQYF. CDR3 nucleotides: TGTGCCAGCAGCTTCCATCTACAGTACTTC.